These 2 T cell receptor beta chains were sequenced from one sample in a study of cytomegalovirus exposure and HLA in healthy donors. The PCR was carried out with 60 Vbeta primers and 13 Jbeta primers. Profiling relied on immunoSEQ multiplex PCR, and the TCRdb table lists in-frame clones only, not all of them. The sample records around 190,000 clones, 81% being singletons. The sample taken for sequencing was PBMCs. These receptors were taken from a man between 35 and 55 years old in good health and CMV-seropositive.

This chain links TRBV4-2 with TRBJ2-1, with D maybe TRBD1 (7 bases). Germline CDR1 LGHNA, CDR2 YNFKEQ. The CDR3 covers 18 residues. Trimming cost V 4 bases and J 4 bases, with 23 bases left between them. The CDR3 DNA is TGTGCCAGCAGCCCCCGGCTTGTCGCGGGACAGACATACAATGAGCAGTTCTTC. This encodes CASSPRLVAGQTYNEQFF.

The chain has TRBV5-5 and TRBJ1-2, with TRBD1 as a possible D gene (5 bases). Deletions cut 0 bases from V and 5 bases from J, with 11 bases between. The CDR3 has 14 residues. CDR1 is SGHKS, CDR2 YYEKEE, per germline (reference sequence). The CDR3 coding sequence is TGTGCCAGCAGCTTGGCGGGGGAGCCTTATGGCTACACCTTC. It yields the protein CASSLAGEPYGYTF.